Following are 20 T cell receptor beta chains from one sample sequenced in a study of cytomegalovirus exposure and HLA in healthy donors. The PCR ran on 60 Vbeta and 13 Jbeta primers. Using immunoSEQ multiplex PCR, the repertoire was profiled, and TCRdb retains in-frame clones only, with some absent. The data contain some 42,000 clones, 40% to 60% of them singletons. What was sequenced was PBMCs. The receptor source for this set is a human donor in good health.

The chain recombines TRBV11-2 with TRBJ2-7, with no clear D. The CDR3 length is 13 residues. Germline CDR1 reads SGHAT; CDR2 reads FQNNGV. Trimming stripped 0 bases from V and 6 bases from J, with 9 bases between. The chain's CDR3 is CASSLDTVGEQYF. The CDR3 nucleotides read TGTGCCAGCAGCTTAGATACAGTGGGCGAGCAGTACTTC.

The rearrangement links TRBV5-1 to TRBJ2-2; TRBD1 matches at 10 bases. This CDR3 is 14 amino acids long. Unmatched junction bases numbered 5, after V lost 6 bases and J lost 6 bases. Germline CDR1 SGHRS, CDR2 YFSETQ. CDR3 sequence (DNA): TGCGCCAGCAATCGGGGGACAGGGGCCGGGGAGCTGTTTTTT. Amino acid sequence: CASNRGTGAGELFF.

The chain has TRBV11-3 and TRBJ2-2, with 7 bases fitting TRBD1. The junction had 1 base not matched to a gene; V was cut back by 3 bases and J by 3 bases. The CDR3 extends over 14 amino acids. The germline CDR1 and CDR2 sequences are SGHNT and YENEEA. The CDR3 coding sequence is TGTGCCAGCAGCTTGACAGGGTACACCGGGGAGCTGTTTTTT. Protein product: CASSLTGYTGELFF.

The V and J genes are TRBV2 and TRBJ2-1; tentative D call: TRBD2 (6 bases). The CDR3 has 15 amino acids. Germline assignment: CDR1 SNHLY and CDR2 FYNNEI. Trimming left V 4 bases short and J 4 bases short, with 14 bases between. This CDR3 is CASSATPRGYNEQFF. As DNA, the CDR3 is TGTGCCAGCAGTGCTACACCGCGGGGTTACAATGAGCAGTTCTTC.

This chain joins TRBV5-8 and TRBJ2-3, with 11 bases aligning to TRBD2. The CDR3 extends over 15 amino acids. CDR1 and CDR2 from the germline V gene are SGHTS and YDEGEE. V lost 3 bases to trimming and J lost 2 bases; unmatched junction nucleotides: 2. For the CDR3, the DNA is TGTGCCAGCAGCTGGGGACTAGCGGACACAGATACGCAGTATTTT. As protein: CASSWGLADTDTQYF.

This chain uses TRBV28 with TRBJ2-5, with D possibly being TRBD1 (5 bases). Germline V CDR1 and CDR2: MDHEN, SYDVKM. V lost 5 bases to trimming and J lost 5 bases, with 18 bases between them. This CDR3 region has 15 residues. CDR3: CASSLPQGSRETQYF. CDR3 nucleotide sequence: TGTGCCAGCAGTCTCCCTCAGGGTTCTAGGGAGACCCAGTACTTC.

This clone was observed a handful of times. This chain uses TRBV10-3 with TRBJ1-1, with D perhaps TRBD1 (5 bases). V was clipped by 0 bases and J by 1 base, with 12 bases between them. Looked up from germline, CDR1 is ENHRY and CDR2 is SYGVKD. The CDR3 has 16 amino acids. The CDR3 coding sequence is TGTGCCATCAGTGAGTCCCGGGGGATGGGGAACACTGAAGCTTTCTTT. It translates to CAISESRGMGNTEAFF.

This clone occurred once. The chain carries TRBV5-4 and TRBJ2-7; 7 positions match TRBD1. The germline V gene has CDR1 SGHNT and CDR2 YYREEE (reference sequence). The CDR3 runs to 13 residues. Unmatched junction bases numbered 7, after V lost 4 bases and J lost 6 bases. CDR3 in amino acids: CASSPGQVSEQYF. The DNA for the CDR3 is TGTGCCAGCAGCCCCGGACAGGTCAGCGAGCAGTACTTC.

V gene TRBV30 combines with J gene TRBJ1-2, with D tentatively TRBD1 (6 bases). Trimming took 3 bases from V and 4 from J, leaving 9 bases between them. The germline gives CDR1 GTSNPN, CDR2 SVGIG (reference sequence). The CDR3 is 12 residues long. The CDR3 loop is CAWSLRGYGYTF. The CDR3 nucleotides are TGTGCCTGGAGCCTCAGGGGCTATGGCTACACCTTC. The full variable domain, completed using reference TRBV30 and TRBJ1-2, is SQTIHQWPATLVQPVGSPLSLECTVEGTSNPNLYWYRQAAGRGLQLLFYSVGIGQISSEVPQNLSASRPQDRQFILSSKKLLLSDSGFYLCAWSLRGYGYTFGSGTRLTVV.

The chain combines TRBV9 with TRBJ1-4; possibly TRBD1 for D (5 bases). Trimming took 2 bases from V and 7 from J, leaving 18 bases between them. The germline V gene encodes CDR1 SGDLS and CDR2 YYNGEE. The CDR3 runs 16 residues. The CDR3 nucleotides read TGTGCCAGCAGCGTCTCCATGGGGACTCTGGGTGAAAAACTGTTTTTT. Translating it yields CASSVSMGTLGEKLFF.

The V and J genes are TRBV19 and TRBJ2-3; perhaps TRBD2 as D (5 bases). Germline CDR1 is LNHDA and CDR2 is SQIVND (reference sequence). The V gene lost 2 bases and the J gene lost 0 bases, with 9 bases spanning the gap. This CDR3 comprises 15 residues. CDR3 in DNA: TGTGCCAGTAGTATATGGCGGGCTAGCACAGATACGCAGTATTTT. It encodes CASSIWRASTDTQYF.

This sequence joins TRBV7-2 and TRBJ1-1; D possibly corresponds to TRBD1 (5 bases). The CDR3 totals 15 residues. CDR1 is SGHTA and CDR2 is FQGNSA in the germline V gene. Trimming took 6 bases from V and 4 from J, leaving 18 bases between them. For the CDR3, the DNA is TGTGCCAGCAGACGCGGGGGGGGTAGGGGCACTGAAGCTTTCTTT. Its translation: CASRRGGGRGTEAFF.

The V gene is TRBV30, the J gene TRBJ1-1; the D is unclear. This CDR3 region has 15 residues. The germline V gene encodes CDR1 GTSNPN and CDR2 SVGIG (reference sequence). Trimming took off 1 base at V and 3 bases at J, with 15 bases between the two ends. In DNA, the CDR3 is TGTGCCTGGAGTGAGGTTGTCACCGGAGACACTGAAGCTTTCTTT. Translation gives CAWSEVVTGDTEAFF.

The gene calls are TRBV5-1 and TRBJ2-1; D ambiguous. This CDR3 is 15 amino acids long. The V gene lost 0 bases and the J gene lost 2 bases, with 9 bases spanning the gap. The germline V gene encodes CDR1 SGHRS and CDR2 YFSETQ. The CDR3: CASSLGYLPYNEQFF. In DNA, the CDR3 is TGCGCCAGCAGCTTGGGCTATCTCCCCTACAATGAGCAGTTCTTC.

The chain combines TRBV30 with TRBJ1-2; D is ambiguous. V was clipped by 0 bases and J by 7 bases, with 12 bases between them. Per germline, CDR1 GTSNPN and CDR2 SVGIG (reference sequence). CDR3 length: 13 amino acids. The CDR3 region has the DNA TGTGCCTGGAGTGTACAGCGGAGTGCTGGCTACACCTTC. It is translated as CAWSVQRSAGYTF.

The V call is TRBV7-2, the J call TRBJ1-5, with D unresolved. The CDR3 runs to 13 residues. V lost 4 bases to trimming and J lost 4 bases, with 8 bases between them. Germline-derived CDR1 and CDR2 are SGHTA and FQGNSA. CDR3 sequence reads: CASSSWENQPQHF. The CDR3 region has the DNA TGTGCCAGCAGCTCGTGGGAGAATCAGCCCCAGCATTTT.

The V call is TRBV5-5, the J call TRBJ2-5; TRBD2 might be the D (6 bases). V shed 2 bases and J shed 4 bases, with 9 bases lying between them. This CDR3 contains 13 residues. Per germline, CDR1 SGHKS and CDR2 YYEKEE (reference sequence). This CDR3 reads CASSLGGIETQYF. CDR3 DNA sequence: TGTGCCAGCAGCTTAGGAGGGATAGAGACCCAGTACTTC. Filled out from reference TRBV5-5 and TRBJ2-5, the complete variable domain reads DAGVTQSPTHLIKTRGQQVTLRCSPISGHKSVSWYQQVLGQGPQFIFQYYEKEERGRGNFPDRFSARQFPNYSSELNVNALLLGDSALYLCASSLGGIETQYFGPGTRLLVL.

The V and J genes are TRBV7-9 and TRBJ2-7; D unclear. There are 15 residues in the CDR3. Germline V gives CDR1 SEHNR, CDR2 FQNEAQ (reference sequence). Trimming pared 2 bases from V and 2 bases from J, leaving 13 bases between. The CDR3 reads CASSLLDPRTYEQYF. CDR3 DNA: TGTGCCAGCAGCTTACTAGACCCACGCACCTACGAGCAGTACTTC.

The chain couples TRBV7-2 to TRBJ2-2, with D uncertain. With 3 bases removed from V and 1 base from J, the gap between germline ends came to 9 bases. Germline V gene lookup returns CDR1 SGHTA and CDR2 FQGNSA. This CDR3 comprises 15 residues. CDR3 nucleotides: TGTGCCAGCAGCTTCGGGTCTGGGAACACCGGGGAGCTGTTTTTT. Its translation is CASSFGSGNTGELFF.

The V gene is TRBV7-2, the J gene TRBJ2-7; D uncertain. The CDR3 is 17 residues long. Germline V gives CDR1 SGHTA, CDR2 FQGNSA. The V gene lost 2 bases and the J gene lost 0 bases, with 17 bases spanning the gap. Here the CDR3 DNA reads TGTGCCAGCAGCTTAAGACTGACGAAGAGAAGCTCCTACGAGCAGTACTTC. Protein product: CASSLRLTKRSSYEQYF.